The text below deals with one TCR beta chain. The data belong to a study of cytomegalovirus exposure and HLA in healthy donors. V was pared by 4 bases and J by 0 bases, with 7 bases of the junction left unmatched. The germline CDR1 and CDR2 sequences are SGHRS and YFSETQ. This CDR3 spans 18 amino acids. Primers included in the PCR were 60 Vbeta and 13 Jbeta primers. Data came from immunoSEQ multiplex PCR; TCRdb stores just in-frame clones and leaves some out. The profile shows some 180,000 clones, 76% of them singletons. This sequence originates from a man aged 18 to 29 in good health and CMV-seronegative. Sequencing was carried out using PBMCs. The chain is built from TRBV5-1 and TRBJ2-3, with 14 positions matching TRBD2. CDR3: CASSTGLAGATSTDTQYF. DNA for the CDR3: TGCGCCAGCAGCACGGGACTAGCGGGAGCCACTAGCACAGATACGCAGTATTTT.